The entry that follows covers one TCR beta chain sequence. Its antigen remains undetermined. No base quality values were provided; no much bigger clone lies one nucleotide off. The data were obtained in a study of shared clonotypes between healthy human individuals (dated by TCRdb to 2019 to 2021). About the full investigation: The cohort comprised a couple of women and a few men aged 18 to 49 years. To estimate repertoire size and how much clonotypes are shared between individuals, the study performed deep sequencing of blood TCR repertoires from five healthy adults. For each donor, CD4 naive and CD4 memory were each given three plates, CD8 naive was given two plates, and CD8 memory was given one plate. Libraries were prepared and TCR repertoires were sequenced by different laboratories using diverse techniques, in order to increase sequencing depth and limit assay-specific biases. Each donor's leukapheresis produced roughly between about 0.8 and 10 billion PBMCs. Findings and caveats that apply to the study as a whole: Based on pairwise subsampling, the degree of clonotype sharing among donors was expected to be affected by sequencing depth. Sharing across a few donors was observed for about 5% of naive CD4, about 3.2% of naive CD8, 2% to 2.5% of memory CD4, and around 0.44% of memory CD8 clonotypes. Sampling was restricted to blood, and TCR repertoires in tissues likely differ from the TCR repertoires found in blood. Even with the large sequencing depth, rarefaction of the sorted-subset datasets indicated that sequencing was incomplete. Naive subsets generally had larger estimated clonotype richness than memory subsets. The small number of donors limited the genetic and exposure-history diversity represented. Compared with non-shared clonotypes, the clonotypes found in all four sorted-subset donors had higher generation probabilities.

Inclusive of the bounding cysteine and phenylalanine, the CDR3 is 16 residues long. Only the CDR3 region is kept as DNA, spanning 48 bases read in frame from base 1. At the junction V is shortened by 2 bases and J by 7 bases; bases outside the gene matches: 12. For CDR1 and CDR2, the germline V gene (reference sequence) lists GTSNPN and SVGIG. Using the deep immunoSEQ assay, TCR CDR3 regions were amplified from genomic DNA by multiplex PCR. For each cell subset, the extracted genomic DNA was distributed evenly across all wells of several immunoSEQ 96-well plates, and each plate served as one replicate. For sorted subsets, around 200 ng genomic DNA, equal to 25,000 to 35,000 T cell genomes, was loaded into each replicate PCR. Purified libraries were measured with a Qubit 3.0 fluorometer, size-checked on a Bioanalyzer 2100, and measured again with the KAPA Library Quantification kit. A separate single-read 150-cycle Illumina NextSeq 550 flow cell was used to sequence each immunoSEQ 96-well plate. Per the source publication's procedure: Because only junctional sequences without quality scores were contained in the immunoSEQ output, filtering matching that applied to full-length reads could not be performed. Sequences were annotated with PyIR, a Python wrapper for IgBLAST v1.9, using IMGT germline references to assign V/J genes and CDR3. Reads with weak V/J assignments (E-value above 1e-6), missing CDR3, stop codons, out-of-frame junctions, or ambiguous translated residues were removed. V3J clonotypes were defined as sequences sharing an identical inferred V gene, J gene, and CDR3 amino acid sequence. Percentage overlap between repertoires was calculated by dividing the number of shared unique clonotypes by the size of the smaller repertoire. Richness of each repertoire was evaluated using RTK rarefaction, the Chao1 estimator, and Recon v2.1 estimates of unobserved clonotypes. Generation probabilities were computed with OLGA for all TCRbeta clonotypes obtained by the gDNA method from several donors. TCRdb retrieved this table from immuneACCESS and kept in-frame rearrangements only. Not all clones are present; in checked studies, unresolved V genes account for under half, and no reason is known for the remainder. Clone size and V and J calls were adopted from that table, with D and trimming inferred from the DNA. Counted in this sample were around 2,000,000 clones; around 95% of them appeared once. The leading ten clones occupy 0.1% to 0.15% of the sample.

Healthy HIV-negative adults with no recently reported acute infections or vaccinations were included as donors. Every donor was a Caucasian adult living in Nashville, Tennessee, USA. CD4+ T cells were enriched by magnetic negative selection, after which naive cells were positively selected on CD45RA and the negative fraction was taken as the memory subset. After blood collection by leukapheresis, PBMCs were isolated using Ficoll-Histopaque density gradient centrifugation and then cryopreserved in the vapor phase of liquid nitrogen. Analytical flow cytometry was used to check the purity and quantity of every magnetically sorted T cell population. Genomic DNA was isolated from each sorted fraction and quantified by UV absorbance on a Nanodrop 2000c.

The rearrangement combines TRBV30 with TRBJ2-5; 11 central nucleotides agree with TRBD2. Sequencing was done on a sample of naive CD4+ T cells sorted from blood. According to the study, the label for this sample's cell subset or site signals: CD45RA+ positively selected. The TCR sequence derives from a man aged 18-30 years in good health. The sequenced DNA: TGTGCCTGGAGTAACCCGGGGACTAGCGGACTAGGGACCCAGTACTTC. This encodes CAWSNPGTSGLGTQYF.